These T cell receptor beta chains were read from a single sample in a study of blood T cell repertoires in COVID-19. Sequencing was performed with immunoSEQ multiplex PCR; in TCRdb, only in-frame clones are kept and a portion is missing. The data show a few hundred thousand clones, 84% seen once. Sequencing used peripheral blood. The source is a woman over 75 with COVID-19, enrolled during active disease. The CDR3 runs from the conserved cysteine through the conserved F or W. The order of the fields is clone size, J gene, V gene, D gene, CDR3 DNA, CDR3 protein. The D gene is left open where the match is weak. Not every row has a clone size; where given, it reads once, few, many or a size class.

- TRBJ1-2 TRBV6-5 TRBD1 TGTGCCAGCAGGAGAACAGGGGACGGCTATGGCTACACCTTC CASRRTGDGYGYTF
- TRBJ1-4 TRBV19 - TGTGCCAGTAAGGAACGGAGCGATCATGAAAAACTGTTTTTT CASKERSDHEKLFF
- TRBJ1-6 TRBV5-1 - TGCGCCAGCAGCACGTCCGGGGGAGGCAATAATTCACCCCTCCACTTT CASSTSGGGNNSPLHF
once TRBJ1-1 TRBV5-6 - TGTGCCAGCAGCTTGGCTTCGGGCACTGAAGCTTTCTTT CASSLASGTEAFF
- TRBJ2-3 TRBV7-3 - TGTGCCAGCAGCTTAACCCGGGATGATACGCAGTATTTT CASSLTRDDTQYF
- TRBJ2-4 TRBV15 - TGTGCCACCAGCAGAGTGGCGGTGGGGGCGAACATTCAGTACTTC CATSRVAVGANIQYF
- TRBJ1-1 TRBV3-1/TRBV3-2 - TGTGCCAGCAGCCAACAAAGCCGGACTGAAGCTTTCTTT CASSQQSRTEAFF
few TRBJ1-5 TRBV18 - TGTGCCAGCTCACCACTTAAAGGGGTCAATCAGCCCCAGCATTTT CASSPLKGVNQPQHF
- TRBJ2-5 TRBV5-8 TRBD2 TGTGCCAGCAGCTTTAGACTAGCAGGGCAAGAGACCCAGTACTTC CASSFRLAGQETQYF
few TRBJ1-6 TRBV5-1 - TGCGCCAGCAGCTTGGAGCTGAGTTCACCCCTCCACTTT CASSLELSSPLHF
once TRBJ2-3 TRBV10-3 TRBD1 TGTGCCATCAGTGGTACAGGGGGAAGCACAGATACGCAGTATTTT CAISGTGGSTDTQYF
- TRBJ1-2 TRBV6-5 TRBD1 TGTGCCAGCAGAGGGGACAGGGGGTACGACTATGGCTACACCTTC CASRGDRGYDYGYTF
- TRBJ2-3 TRBV29-1 TRBD2 TGCAGCGTCGATAGCGGGGGCACAGATACGCAGTATTTT CSVDSGGTDTQYF
once TRBJ1-3 TRBV2 TRBD1 TGTGCCAGCAGTAAGGACAGGAGCTCTGGAAACACCATATATTTT CASSKDRSSGNTIYF
- TRBJ2-5 TRBV19 TRBD1 TGTGCCAGTGGCCTTTGGGACAGACAAGAGACCCAGTACTTC CASGLWDRQETQYF
- TRBJ2-5 TRBV11-2 - TGTGCCAGCAGCTCCACTAGTCCGGGAAAAGAGACCCAGTACTTC CASSSTSPGKETQYF
once TRBJ1-3 TRBV6-6 - TGTGCCAGCAGTACAGGGTACCCTGGAAACACCATATATTTT CASSTGYPGNTIYF
- TRBJ2-5 TRBV3-1/TRBV3-2 TRBD2 TGTGCCAGCAGCCTAGCGGGGGCCTCCCAAGAGACCCAGTACTTC CASSLAGASQETQYF
- TRBJ2-4 TRBV19 - TGTGCCAGTGGCGAAGCCGGGACTTACAAAAACATTCAGTACTTC CASGEAGTYKNIQYF
- TRBJ2-3 TRBV4-2 TRBD2 TGTGCCAGCAGCCAAGACGTACTAGCGGGGGGCCGTAAAGATACGCAGTATTTT CASSQDVLAGGRKDTQYF
- TRBJ1-4 TRBV7-2 - TGTGCCAGCAGCCGCGGTTTAGAAAAACTGTTTTTT CASSRGLEKLFF
few TRBJ1-2 TRBV7-9 TRBD1 TGTGCCAGCAGCGCTAGACAGGGGGATGGCTACACCTTC CASSARQGDGYTF
once TRBJ2-2 TRBV3-1/TRBV3-2 - TGTGCCAGCAGCCAGATGGTGCTGGGGGGAAGGACCGGGGAGCTGTTTTTT CASSQMVLGGRTGELFF
- TRBJ2-3 TRBV9 TRBD2 TGTGCCAGCAGGCGCGGGCGGGGGGGTTCTCAGACAGATACGCAGTATTTT CASRRGRGGSQTDTQYF
- TRBJ2-7 TRBV3-1/TRBV3-2 - TGTGCCAGCAGCCAAGGAGGGATCGAGCAGTACTTC CASSQGGIEQYF
- TRBJ2-3 TRBV5-1 - TGCGCCAGCAGCTTGGCCGGCGGCCCCGGGACAGATACGCAGTATTTT CASSLAGGPGTDTQYF
- TRBJ1-1 TRBV5-1 TRBD1 TGCGCCAGCGGACAGGGAGCGAACACTGAAGCTTTCTTT CASGQGANTEAFF
- TRBJ2-2 TRBV10-3 TRBD2 TGTGCCATCAGTGCTACTATTGTAGGTAGCGGGGGGGTTCACACCGGGGAGCTGTTTTTT CAISATIVGSGGVHTGELFF
- TRBJ2-1 TRBV15 - TGTGCCACCAGCAGAGATTTCGGACAGTACAATGAGCAGTTCTTC CATSRDFGQYNEQFF
once TRBJ2-1 TRBV5-1 TRBD2 TGCGCCAGCAGCACTAGCGGGGGGGCCTATGGCAATGAGCAGTTCTTC CASSTSGGAYGNEQFF
- TRBJ1-6 TRBV5-4 - TGTGCCAGCAGCTGGTGGACCAGGACTCAGTGGGAGAATTCACCCCTCCACTTT CASSWWTRTQWENSPLHF
- TRBJ1-1 TRBV28 TRBD1 TGTGCCAGCAGATCAGGACAGGGGTGGAACGCGTTCTTT CASRSGQGWNAFF
- TRBJ1-1 TRBV6-5 - TGTGCCAGCACCCAATCGAGGAACACTGAAGCTTTCTTT CASTQSRNTEAFF
- TRBJ2-3 TRBV6-2/TRBV6-3 TRBD1 TGTGCCAGCAGTTACTTACAGGGGAGCGGCGGGCACACAGATACGCAGTATTTT CASSYLQGSGGHTDTQYF
- TRBJ1-2 TRBV9 - TGTGCCAGCAGCCCCATGGTTTCGGAGGGCTACACCTTC CASSPMVSEGYTF
- TRBJ1-1 TRBV6-6 TRBD1 TGTGCCAGCAGCCCCACAGGGGGAGGAACTGAAGCTTTCTTT CASSPTGGGTEAFF
- TRBJ2-3 TRBV6-2/TRBV6-3 TRBD2 TGTGCCAGCAGTTACACGGGGGGGAGCACAGATACGCAGTATTTT CASSYTGGSTDTQYF
- TRBJ1-5 TRBV18 - TGTGCCAGCTCACCTCCCCGGGGTGGAAGGACTCAGCCCCAGCATTTT CASSPPRGGRTQPQHF
- TRBJ2-6 TRBV10-3 - TGTGCCATCAGTGAGTCCAGGGTTACTGGGGCCAACGTCCTGACTTTC CAISESRVTGANVLTF
- TRBJ2-3 TRBV13 - TGTGCCAGCAGCCGCGGGGGCCGCTACACAGATACGCAGTATTTT CASSRGGRYTDTQYF
- TRBJ1-1 TRBV10-3 TRBD1 TGTGCCATCAGCCAAACAGGGGGTACGAACACTGAAGCTTTCTTT CAISQTGGTNTEAFF
- TRBJ1-1 TRBV18 TRBD1 TGTGCCAGCTCACCACAGGGGGCAAGCACTGAAGCTTTCTTT CASSPQGASTEAFF
once TRBJ1-1 TRBV6-5 - TGTGCCAGCAGCCTAGAGCCGCGGACACCCACTGAAGCTTTCTTT CASSLEPRTPTEAFF
few TRBJ2-7 TRBV28 TRBD2 TGTGCCAGCAGCCCGGCTAGCGGGGCTGCCTACGAGCAGTACTTC CASSPASGAAYEQYF
- TRBJ1-5 TRBV3-1/TRBV3-2 - TGTGCCAGCAGCCAGAGGATTAGCAATCAGCCCCAGCATTTT CASSQRISNQPQHF
- TRBJ2-1 TRBV11-3 TRBD1 TGTGCCAGCAGCGCAAACAGGGGCTCCTACAATGAGCAGTTCTTC CASSANRGSYNEQFF